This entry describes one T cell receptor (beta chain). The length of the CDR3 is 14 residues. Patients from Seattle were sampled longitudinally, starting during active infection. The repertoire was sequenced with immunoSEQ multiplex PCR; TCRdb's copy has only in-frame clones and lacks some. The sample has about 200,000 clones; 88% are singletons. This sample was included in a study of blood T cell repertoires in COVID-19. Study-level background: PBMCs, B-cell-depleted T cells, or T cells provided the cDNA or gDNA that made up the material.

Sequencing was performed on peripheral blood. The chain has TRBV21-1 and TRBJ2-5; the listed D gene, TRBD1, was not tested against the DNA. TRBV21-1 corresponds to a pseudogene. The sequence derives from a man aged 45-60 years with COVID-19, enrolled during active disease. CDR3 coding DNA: TGTGCCAGCAGCACTCGGACAGGGCGCGGGACCCAGTACTTC. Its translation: CASSTRTGRGTQYF.